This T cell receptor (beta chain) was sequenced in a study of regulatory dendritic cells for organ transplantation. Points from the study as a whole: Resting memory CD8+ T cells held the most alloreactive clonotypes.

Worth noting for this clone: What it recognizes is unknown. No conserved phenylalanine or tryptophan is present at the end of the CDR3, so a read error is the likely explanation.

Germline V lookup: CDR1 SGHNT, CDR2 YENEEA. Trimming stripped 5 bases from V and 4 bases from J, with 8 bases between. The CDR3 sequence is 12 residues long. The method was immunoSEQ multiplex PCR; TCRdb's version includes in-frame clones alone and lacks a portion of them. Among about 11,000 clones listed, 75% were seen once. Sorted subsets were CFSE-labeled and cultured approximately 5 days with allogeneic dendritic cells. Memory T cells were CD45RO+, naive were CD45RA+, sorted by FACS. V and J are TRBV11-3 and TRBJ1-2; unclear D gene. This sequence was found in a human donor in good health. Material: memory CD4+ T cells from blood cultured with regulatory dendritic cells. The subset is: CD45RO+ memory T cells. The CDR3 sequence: CASSEWGYGYTL. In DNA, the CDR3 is TGTGCCAGCAGCGAGTGGGGCTATGGCTACACCCTC.